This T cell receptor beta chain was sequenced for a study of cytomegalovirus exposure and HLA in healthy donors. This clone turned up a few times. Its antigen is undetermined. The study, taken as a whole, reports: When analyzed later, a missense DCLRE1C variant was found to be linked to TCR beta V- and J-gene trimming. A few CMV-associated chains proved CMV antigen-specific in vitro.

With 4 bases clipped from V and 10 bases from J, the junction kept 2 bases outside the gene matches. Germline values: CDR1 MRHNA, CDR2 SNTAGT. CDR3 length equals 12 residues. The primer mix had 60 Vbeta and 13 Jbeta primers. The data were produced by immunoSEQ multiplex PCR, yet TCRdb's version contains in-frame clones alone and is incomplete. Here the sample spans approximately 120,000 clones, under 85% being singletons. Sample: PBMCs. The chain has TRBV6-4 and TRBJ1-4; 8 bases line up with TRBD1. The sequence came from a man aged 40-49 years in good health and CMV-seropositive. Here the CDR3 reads CASSAGGGKLFF. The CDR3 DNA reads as TGTGCCAGCAGTGCAGGGGGCGGAAAACTGTTTTTT.